The sequence of this TCR beta chain was determined in a study of cytomegalovirus exposure and HLA in healthy donors. Across the study: In terms of ancestry, the Caucasian-associated cluster contained 75% to 90% of the approximately 380 genotyped donors.

The CDR3 sequence is 11 residues long. Germline assignment: CDR1 SEHNR and CDR2 FQNEAQ (reference sequence). Study observations and caveats: It was confirmed in vitro that a few of the CMV-associated chains were specific for CMV antigens. Cytomegalovirus-associated status was assigned to fewer than 200 TCR beta chains.

Amplification used 60 Vbeta primers and 13 Jbeta primers. Original processing notes: In a later analysis, the count reached 75 million to 90 million unique TCR beta chains, with about 10 million shared. The protocol was immunoSEQ multiplex PCR, while the TCRdb copy is restricted to in-frame clones and leaves out a portion. That table supplies the V and J calls and clone size; D and trimming were determined from the DNA. The sample contains 90,000 to 120,000 clones, 82% of which appear only once. In its sample, this clone was seen a few times. Its target is not known. One end of the junction is discordant with germline, which a read error may explain.

The V gene is TRBV7-9, the J gene TRBJ2-7; no clear D. This clonotype was obtained from a man aged 30 to 45 in good health and CMV-seropositive. The sample comprised PBMCs. For the CDR3, the DNA is TGTTCCAGCAGCTTAACAAACGAGCAGTACTTC. It encodes CSSSLTNEQYF.